These 31 T cell receptor beta chains originate from one sample sequenced in a study of EBV T-cell therapy then PD-1 blockade in nasopharyngeal carcinoma. Clones were read by immunoSEQ multiplex PCR, and TCRdb kept only the in-frame ones, dropping some. The top ten hold roughly 32% of the sample, which has about 20,000 clones, about 81% seen once. The antigens of these receptors remain unknown. Time point here: 266 days after commencement of treatment, after nivolumab therapy. This sample's treatment: AdE1-LMPpoly-expanded autologous EBV-specific T-cell therapy followed by anti-PD-1 nivolumab. This material consisted of CD8+ T cells from blood, taken at roughly day 270 from a patient whose treatment included autologous EBV-specific T cells and nivolumab. These receptors were collected from a man between 35 and 55 years old with nasopharyngeal carcinoma.

The DNA of the CDR3 is TGTGCCACCAGCAGTCGAGCGGGGGGGTCGAATGAAGCTTTCTTT. Protein sequence: CATSSRAGGSNEAFF. The chain carries TRBV15 and TRBJ1-1; TRBD1 might be the D (5 bases). CDR3 length: 15 amino acids. Looked up from germline, CDR1 is LNHNV and CDR2 is YYDKDF (reference sequence). The V and J ends lost 3 bases and 7 bases respectively, with 18 bases between them.

Comment on this clone: The junction departs from germline at one end; a sequencing error may be responsible. The chain joins TRBV6-5 to TRBJ2-5; weak D call: TRBD2 (6 bases). This CDR3 contains 14 residues. Germline V gives CDR1 MNHEY, CDR2 SVGAGI. This CDR3 reads CASSYSGRLESQYF. Written as DNA, the CDR3 is TGTGCCAGCAGTTACTCAGGGAGGCTAGAGAGCCAGTACTTC.

V gene TRBV4-3 combines with J gene TRBJ1-6; D unclear. This CDR3 region has 15 residues. Germline V gene sequence: CDR1 LGHNA, CDR2 YSLEER. V was trimmed by 1 base and J by 8 bases, leaving 12 bases between them. CDR3 region: CASSQASNAYSPLHF. Here the CDR3 DNA reads TGCGCCAGCAGCCAAGCATCCAACGCCTATTCACCCCTCCACTTT.

This sequence joins TRBV5-5 and TRBJ2-5; D ambiguous. Deletions cut 0 bases from V and 4 bases from J, with 16 bases between. Germline CDR1 reads SGHKS; CDR2 reads YYEKEE (reference sequence). CDR3 size: 16 residues. The CDR3 DNA reads TGTGCCAGCAGCTTGGGAGTTGGCTCTGCAATAGAGACCCAGTACTTC. It translates to CASSLGVGSAIETQYF. Together with reference TRBV5-5 and TRBJ2-5, the CDR3 gives the full variable domain: DAGVTQSPTHLIKTRGQQVTLRCSPISGHKSVSWYQQVLGQGPQFIFQYYEKEERGRGNFPDRFSARQFPNYSSELNVNALLLGDSALYLCASSLGVGSAIETQYFGPGTRLLVL.

This clone has just a few counts. The chain recombines TRBV10-3 with TRBJ1-2, with 9 bases fitting TRBD1. The germline gives CDR1 ENHRY, CDR2 SYGVKD. The ends lost 10 bases at V and 4 bases at J; junction bases unmatched: 7. The CDR3 is 13 residues long. The CDR3 DNA follows: TGTGCCACCGGTGGGACAGGGTCCTATGGCTACACCTTC. Its protein product is CATGGTGSYGYTF.

The chain links TRBV7-6 to TRBJ1-5; D not certain. From germline, CDR1 is SGHVS and CDR2 FNYEAQ. The CDR3 contains 13 residues. Trimming removed 3 bases at V and 11 bases at J, with 14 bases between. The CDR3: CASSLDLIGAQHF. As DNA, the CDR3 is TGTGCCAGCAGCTTGGATCTAATCGGGGCCCAGCATTTT.

The chain carries TRBV28 and TRBJ2-7; 9 bases line up with TRBD1. The germline V gene encodes CDR1 MDHEN and CDR2 SYDVKM. Losses at the gene ends were 6 bases for V and 2 bases for J; bases not matched to a gene: 11. This CDR3 has 16 residues. The CDR3 is CASRGSGDRAPYEQYF. DNA of the CDR3: TGTGCCAGCAGGGGAAGTGGGGACAGGGCCCCCTACGAGCAGTACTTC.

The V call is TRBV6-5, the J call TRBJ1-2; weak D call: TRBD1 (5 bases). Trimming removed 1 base from V and 4 bases from J, with 13 bases in between. Germline CDR1 MNHEY, CDR2 SVGAGI. This CDR3 is built from 15 residues. The DNA of the CDR3 is TGTGCCAGCAGTTACTGGGGGACGGCAATCTATGGCTACACCTTC. Amino acid sequence: CASSYWGTAIYGYTF.

This clone was counted once. The chain joins TRBV24-1 to TRBJ2-3, with 7 bases fitting TRBD1. CDR3 length: 15 residues. The germline gives CDR1 KGHDR, CDR2 SFDVKD. Trimming at V came to 10 bases and at J to 5 bases, leaving 14 bases not matched to a gene. Written as DNA, the CDR3 is TGTGCCACGTCACCGACAGGGAGAGTTGGAGATACGCAGTATTTT. It translates to CATSPTGRVGDTQYF.

This chain connects TRBV4-3 to TRBJ1-2, with D possibly being TRBD1 (6 bases). The CDR3 runs 16 residues. Germline values: CDR1 LGHNA, CDR2 YSLEER. Trimming pared 0 bases from V and 6 bases from J, leaving 17 bases between. This CDR3 reads CASSQDGARAGDGYTF. The CDR3 DNA reads as TGCGCCAGCAGCCAAGATGGGGCCCGGGCAGGGGATGGCTACACCTTC.

This chain links TRBV6-5 with TRBJ2-7; 10 bases are shared with TRBD2. Trimming removed 7 bases from V and 2 bases from J; junction bases left unmatched: 8. CDR1 and CDR2 from the germline V gene are MNHEY and SVGAGI. This CDR3 has 15 amino acids. The CDR3 loop reads CASIIDGTSAYEQYF. CDR3 bases: TGTGCCAGCATCATTGACGGGACTAGCGCCTACGAGCAGTACTTC.

This rearrangement joins TRBV2 to TRBJ2-7, with D possibly matching TRBD1 (6 bases). Germline assignment: CDR1 SNHLY and CDR2 FYNNEI. The CDR3 consists of 15 residues. V gave up 1 base and J gave up 0 bases, with 10 bases separating them. The CDR3 DNA follows: TGTGCCAGCAGTGAAGGGACAGTAGCCTCCTACGAGCAGTACTTC. Translated, it gives CASSEGTVASYEQYF.

This chain uses TRBV7-8 with TRBJ1-5; D is undetermined. The CDR3 extends over 13 amino acids. Germline V gene sequence: CDR1 SGHVS, CDR2 FQNEAQ. Trimming removed 3 bases from V and 6 bases from J, with 9 bases in between. CDR3 region: CASSFLVGQPQHF. CDR3 bases: TGTGCCAGCAGCTTTTTAGTTGGTCAGCCCCAGCATTTT. Based on the CDR3 plus reference TRBV7-8 and TRBJ1-5, the full variable domain is GAGVSQSPRYKVAKRGQDVALRCDPISGHVSLFWYQQALGQGPEFLTYFQNEAQLDKSGLPSDRFFAERPEGSVSTLKIQRTQQEDSAVYLCASSFLVGQPQHFGDGTRLSIL.

V gene TRBV2 combines with J gene TRBJ1-3; the D is unclear. CDR3 length: 14 amino acids. The germline gives CDR1 SNHLY, CDR2 FYNNEI. V shed 9 bases and J shed 0 bases, with 12 bases lying between them. CDR3 amino acids: CARGVPSSGNTIYF. The CDR3 DNA sequence: TGTGCCAGGGGAGTACCGAGCTCTGGAAACACCATATATTTT.

The chain uses TRBV6-6 and TRBJ1-1, with a possible D match to TRBD1 (5 bases). Per germline, CDR1 MNHNY and CDR2 SVGAGI (reference sequence). The V end was cut by 6 bases, the J end by 0 bases, with 11 bases between. The CDR3 has 14 amino acids. CDR3 DNA sequence: TGTGCCAGCAGCTCGACAGAAATGAACACTGAAGCTTTCTTT. Translated: CASSSTEMNTEAFF.

This CDR3 reads CASSLFAGETYEQYF. Here the CDR3 DNA reads TGTGCCAGCAGCTTATTCGCGGGGGAGACCTACGAGCAGTACTTC. This rearrangement joins TRBV7-3 to TRBJ2-7; 7 bases match TRBD2. Germline lookup yields CDR1 SGHTA and CDR2 FQGTGA. This CDR3 region has 15 residues. Unmatched junction bases numbered 6, after V lost 2 bases and J lost 2 bases.

The CDR3 bases are TGTGCCAGCAGACCGACAGACATCTATGGCTACACCTTC. This codes for CASRPTDIYGYTF. The rearrangement links TRBV7-6 to TRBJ1-2; tentative D call: TRBD1 (5 bases). The CDR3 is made up of 13 amino acids. Germline CDR1 SGHVS, CDR2 FNYEAQ. The V and J ends lost 6 bases and 4 bases respectively, with 12 bases between them.

This clone is a singleton in its sample. V is TRBV6-5 and J is TRBJ2-5, with 11 bases fitting TRBD2. Trimming took 6 bases from V and 7 from J; bases not matched to a gene: 10. Germline V lookup: CDR1 MNHEY, CDR2 SVGAGI. The CDR3 has 15 residues. DNA for the CDR3: TGTGCCAGCAGAGTGTCTAGCGGGGGGTTAGGGACCCAGTACTTC. Translating gives CASRVSSGGLGTQYF.

The V call is TRBV14, the J call TRBJ1-4; D may be TRBD1 (5 bases). V dropped 5 bases and J dropped 6 bases, with 16 bases sitting between them. This CDR3 has 15 amino acids. CDR1 SGHDN and CDR2 FVKESK come from the germline V gene. CDR3 region: CASSWKAGVDEKLFF. The CDR3 bases are TGTGCCAGCAGCTGGAAGGCGGGGGTGGATGAAAAACTGTTTTTT.

The rearrangement joins TRBV6-4 to TRBJ1-5; D gene uncertain. The germline CDR1 and CDR2 sequences are MRHNA and SNTAGT. The CDR3 length is 11 residues. With 8 bases removed from V and 7 bases from J, the gap between germline ends came to 9 bases. This CDR3 reads CASGEGQPQHF. The CDR3 DNA reads as TGTGCCAGCGGGGAAGGGCAGCCCCAGCATTTT.

The gene calls are TRBV7-9 and TRBJ2-5; 9 positions match TRBD1. The CDR3 extends over 15 amino acids. CDR1 and CDR2 (germline): SEHNR, FQNEAQ (reference sequence). The trim removed 5 bases at V and 5 bases at J, leaving 9 bases unmatched. The CDR3 protein is CASSRPGQGLETQYF. As DNA, the CDR3 is TGTGCCAGCAGCCGGCCGGGACAGGGTCTGGAGACCCAGTACTTC.

The chain joins TRBV9 to TRBJ1-2; D unresolved. Deletions cut 3 bases from V and 8 bases from J, with 17 bases between. CDR1 is SGDLS, CDR2 YYNGEE, per germline. The CDR3 length is 14 residues. CDR3 in amino acids: CASSEGGSPRGYTF. CDR3 nucleotides: TGTGCCAGCAGCGAGGGAGGGTCCCCCCGGGGCTACACCTTC.

The rearrangement links TRBV4-3 to TRBJ1-2; tentatively, D is TRBD1 (5 bases). The CDR3 spans 15 residues. The V gene lost 1 base and the J gene lost 11 bases, with 20 bases spanning the gap. Germline V lookup: CDR1 LGHNA, CDR2 YSLEER. CDR3: CASSQGGGEFTVYTF. CDR3 DNA sequence: TGCGCCAGCAGCCAAGGGGGAGGGGAGTTTACGGTGTACACCTTC.

The sample holds a few counts of this clone. J is TRBJ2-1 and V is TRBV28; 10 bases match TRBD2. Germline V gives CDR1 MDHEN, CDR2 SYDVKM. This CDR3 is built from 15 residues. V lost 6 bases and J lost 4; bases outside the gene matches: 6. The CDR3 DNA is TGTGCCAGCAGCCTCCAGCGGGGGGGGTACAATGAGCAGTTCTTC. As protein: CASSLQRGGYNEQFF.

This clone occurred a few times. The chain combines TRBV6-2 or TRBV6-3 with TRBJ2-6, with TRBD1 matching 7 bases. The V gene end was trimmed by 2 bases and the J gene end by 3 bases; junction bases not matched to a gene: 1. The CDR3 covers 15 residues. Germline loops: CDR1 MNHEY, CDR2 SVGEGT. CDR3 loop: CASSYTGDGANVLTF. Here the CDR3 DNA reads TGTGCCAGCAGTTACACAGGGGATGGGGCCAACGTCCTGACTTTC.

The chain has TRBV28 and TRBJ1-6, with TRBD1 matching 8 bases. The CDR3 runs 16 residues. V trimming: 5 bases; J trimming: 10 bases; junction bases outside the gene matches: 13. The V gene's germline CDR1 is MDHEN and CDR2 SYDVKM. CDR3 protein: CASSPTDREGLSPLHF. The CDR3 bases are TGTGCCAGCAGTCCTACGGACAGGGAAGGTTTATCACCCCTCCACTTT.

This sequence joins TRBV7-8 and TRBJ1-1; D remains unclear. This CDR3 is built from 14 residues. The V end was cut by 1 base, the J end by 5 bases, with 11 bases between. CDR1 and CDR2 (germline): SGHVS, FQNEAQ. This chain's CDR3 is CASSLVGRVTEAFF. The CDR3 DNA reads as TGTGCCAGCAGCTTAGTAGGTCGCGTGACTGAAGCTTTCTTT.

The chain carries TRBV7-9 and TRBJ2-3; D perhaps matches TRBD1 (6 bases). Trimming took off 1 base at V and 2 bases at J, with 13 bases between the two ends. The CDR3 length is 16 residues. Germline V gene data show CDR1 as SEHNR and CDR2 as FQNEAQ (reference sequence). The CDR3 coding sequence is TGTGCCAGCAGCTTAGAGGGGGTGGCGGTCACAGATACGCAGTATTTT. Protein: CASSLEGVAVTDTQYF.

This chain connects TRBV15 to TRBJ1-5; perhaps TRBD1 as D (5 bases). The CDR3 runs to 14 residues. Germline V lookup: CDR1 LNHNV, CDR2 YYDKDF (reference sequence). V lost 4 bases and J 6 bases, leaving 13 bases between the germline ends. CDR3 in amino acids: CATSIGTPAQPQHF. As DNA, the CDR3 is TGTGCCACCAGCATAGGGACCCCTGCTCAGCCCCAGCATTTT.

This rearrangement joins TRBV27 to TRBJ2-7; a possible D gene is TRBD1 (5 bases). V was shortened by 7 bases and J by 4 bases, with 8 bases between the two germline ends. The V gene's germline CDR1 is MNHEY and CDR2 SMNVEV (reference sequence). The CDR3 loop spans 11 amino acids. The CDR3 protein is CASTQGYEQYF. The DNA of the CDR3 is TGTGCCAGCACCCAGGGTTACGAGCAGTACTTC.

The V call is TRBV23-1, the J call TRBJ2-5; TRBD2 matches at 11 bases. TRBV23-1 is labeled an ORF, and its function is uncertain. V was pared by 4 bases and J by 6 bases, with 13 bases of the junction left unmatched. The CDR3 contains 17 residues. The CDR3 region is CASSRSLAGGPDKTQYF. CDR3 in DNA: TGCGCCAGCAGTCGTAGTCTAGCGGGGGGCCCCGATAAGACCCAGTACTTC.